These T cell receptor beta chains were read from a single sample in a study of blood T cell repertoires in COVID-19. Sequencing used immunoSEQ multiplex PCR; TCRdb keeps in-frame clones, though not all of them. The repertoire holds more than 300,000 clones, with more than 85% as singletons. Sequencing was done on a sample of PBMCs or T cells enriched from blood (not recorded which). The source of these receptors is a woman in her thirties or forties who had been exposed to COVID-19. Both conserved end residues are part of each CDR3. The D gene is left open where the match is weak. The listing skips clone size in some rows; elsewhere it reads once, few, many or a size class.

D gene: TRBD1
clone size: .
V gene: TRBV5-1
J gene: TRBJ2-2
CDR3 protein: CASSLNGQGNTGELFF
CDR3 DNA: TGCGCCAGCAGCTTGAACGGACAGGGTAACACCGGGGAGCTGTTTTTT

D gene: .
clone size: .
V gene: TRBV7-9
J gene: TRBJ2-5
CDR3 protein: CASSSRLVPETQYF
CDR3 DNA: TGTGCCAGCAGCTCCCGACTAGTGCCAGAGACCCAGTACTTC

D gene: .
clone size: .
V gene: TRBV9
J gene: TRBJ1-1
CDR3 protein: CASNIGDMNTEAFF
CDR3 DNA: TGTGCCAGCAATATCGGGGACATGAACACTGAAGCTTTCTTT

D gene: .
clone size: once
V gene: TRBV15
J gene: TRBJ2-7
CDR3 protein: CATSRDTTDRLYEQYF
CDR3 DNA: TGTGCCACCAGCAGAGATACGACAGACCGTCTCTACGAGCAGTACTTC

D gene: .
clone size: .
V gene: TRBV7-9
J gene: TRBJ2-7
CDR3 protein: CASSYGRDTTGEQYF
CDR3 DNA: TGTGCCAGCAGCTATGGCAGGGACACTACGGGGGAGCAGTACTTC

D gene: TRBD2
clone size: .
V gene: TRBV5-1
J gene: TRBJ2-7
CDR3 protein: CASSLATSGGHYSYEQYF
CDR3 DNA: TGCGCCAGCAGCTTGGCAACTAGCGGGGGGCACTACTCCTACGAGCAGTACTTC

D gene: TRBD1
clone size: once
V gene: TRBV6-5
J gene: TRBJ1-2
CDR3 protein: CASSTTGAGYGYTF
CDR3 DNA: TGTGCCAGCAGTACAACAGGGGCCGGGTATGGCTACACCTTC

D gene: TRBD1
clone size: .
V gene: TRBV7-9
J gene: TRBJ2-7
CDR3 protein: CASSLRGTGTVYEQYF
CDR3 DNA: TGTGCCAGCAGCTTGCGTGGGACAGGGACTGTCTACGAGCAGTACTTC

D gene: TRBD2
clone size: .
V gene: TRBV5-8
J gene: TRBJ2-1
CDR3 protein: CASSLGATSGSFNEQFF
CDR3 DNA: TGTGCCAGCAGCTTGGGGGCGACTAGCGGGAGTTTCAATGAGCAGTTCTTC

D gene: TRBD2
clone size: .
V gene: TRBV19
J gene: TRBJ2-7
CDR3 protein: CASSISREGLYEQYF
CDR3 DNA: TGTGCCAGTAGTATTAGTCGGGAGGGCCTTTACGAGCAGTACTTC

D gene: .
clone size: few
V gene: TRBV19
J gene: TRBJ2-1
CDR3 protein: CASRGQHHEQFF
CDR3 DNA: TGTGCCAGTAGAGGACAGCACCATGAGCAGTTCTTC

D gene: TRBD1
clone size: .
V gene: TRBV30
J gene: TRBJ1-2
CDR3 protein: CAWSVGGQSKFGYTF
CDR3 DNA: TGTGCCTGGAGTGTAGGGGGACAGTCAAAATTCGGCTACACCTTC

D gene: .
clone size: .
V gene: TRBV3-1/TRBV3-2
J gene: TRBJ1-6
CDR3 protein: CASSQDNRGDSPLHF
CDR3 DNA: TGTGCCAGCAGCCAAGATAATAGGGGTGATTCACCCCTCCACTTT

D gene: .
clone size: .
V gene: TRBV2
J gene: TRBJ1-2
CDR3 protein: CASRPQGRRGYTF
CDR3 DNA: TGTGCCAGCAGACCCCAGGGTCGACGTGGCTACACCTTC

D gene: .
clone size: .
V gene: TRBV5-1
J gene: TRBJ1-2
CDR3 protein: CASSWRGRLLHGYTF
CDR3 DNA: TGCGCCAGCAGCTGGCGGGGGAGGTTGCTTCATGGCTACACCTTC

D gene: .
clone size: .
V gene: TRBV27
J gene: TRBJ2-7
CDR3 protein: CASSLRFGLFYEQYF
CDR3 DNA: TGTGCCAGCAGTTTAAGATTTGGACTCTTCTACGAGCAGTACTTC

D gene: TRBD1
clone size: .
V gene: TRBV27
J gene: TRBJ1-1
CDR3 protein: CASSSLGTGRNTEAFF
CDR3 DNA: TGTGCCAGCAGCTCCCTGGGGACAGGTAGGAACACTGAAGCTTTCTTT

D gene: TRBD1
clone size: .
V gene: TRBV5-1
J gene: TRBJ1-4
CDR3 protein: CASCLTPGTAATNEKLFF
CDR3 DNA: TGCGCCAGCTGTCTCACCCCCGGGACAGCTGCAACTAATGAAAAACTGTTTTTT

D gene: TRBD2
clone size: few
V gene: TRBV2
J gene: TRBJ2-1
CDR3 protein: CASSETSGADNEQFF
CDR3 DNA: TGTGCCAGCAGTGAAACTAGCGGGGCAGACAATGAGCAGTTCTTC

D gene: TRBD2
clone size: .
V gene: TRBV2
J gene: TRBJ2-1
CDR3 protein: CASTMTSGEYNEQFF
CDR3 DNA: TGTGCCAGCACGATGACTAGCGGGGAGTACAATGAGCAGTTCTTC

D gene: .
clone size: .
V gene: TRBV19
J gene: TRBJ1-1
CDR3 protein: CASSIVSSGNTEAFF
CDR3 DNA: TGTGCCAGTAGTATAGTAAGCTCGGGGAACACTGAAGCTTTCTTT

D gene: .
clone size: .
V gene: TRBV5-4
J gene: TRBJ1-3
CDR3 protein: CASRKQGAGNTIYF
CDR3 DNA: TGTGCCAGCAGGAAGCAGGGTGCTGGAAACACCATATATTTT

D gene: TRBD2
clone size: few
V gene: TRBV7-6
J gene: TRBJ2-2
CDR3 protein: CASSLRSPGGSGELFF
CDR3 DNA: TGTGCCAGCAGCTTAAGGTCCCCGGGGGGATCCGGGGAGCTGTTTTTT

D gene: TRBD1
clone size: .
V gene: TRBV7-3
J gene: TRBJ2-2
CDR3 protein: CASSSGTGFTGELFF
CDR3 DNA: TGTGCCAGCAGCTCCGGGACAGGTTTCACCGGGGAGCTGTTTTTT

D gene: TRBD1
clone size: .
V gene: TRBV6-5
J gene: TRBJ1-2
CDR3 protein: CASSLETGNYGYTF
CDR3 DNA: TGTGCCAGCAGCCTCGAGACAGGGAACTATGGCTACACCTTC